The next 20 T cell receptor beta chains were all read from a single sample in a study of blood T cell repertoires in COVID-19. The assay was immunoSEQ multiplex PCR, and TCRdb's table has in-frame clones only and misses some. Of around 110,000 clones in the sample, roughly four fifths are singletons; the top ten hold over 6%. The source material was peripheral blood. The receptor set was obtained from a man between 70 and 80 years old with active or convalescent COVID-19.

This clone was seen only once. V is TRBV9 and J is TRBJ1-5; a weak D match, TRBD1 (6 bases). V lost 1 base and J 2 bases, leaving 10 bases between the germline ends. The germline V gene encodes CDR1 SGDLS and CDR2 YYNGEE. CDR3 size: 15 residues. CDR3 nucleotide sequence: TGTGCCAGCAGCGTAAGTTCAGGGGGCAATCAGCCCCAGCATTTT. Amino acid sequence: CASSVSSGGNQPQHF. The entire variable domain, with the rest obtained from reference TRBV9 and TRBJ1-5, is as follows: DSGVTQTPKHLITATGQRVTLRCSPRSGDLSVYWYQQSLDQGLQFLIQYYNGEERAKGNILERFSAQQFPDLHSELNLSSLELGDSALYFCASSVSSGGNQPQHFGDGTRLSIL.

The gene calls are TRBV24-1 and TRBJ2-1, with a weak D call TRBD1 (6 bases). Germline CDR1 is KGHDR and CDR2 is SFDVKD. Deletions cut 6 bases from V and 7 bases from J, with 9 bases between. The CDR3 spans 12 residues. CDR3 sequence (DNA): TGTGCCACCAGTTCTAGGGGGAATGAGCAGTTCTTC. The encoded protein is CATSSRGNEQFF.

The genes are TRBV6-2 or TRBV6-3 and TRBJ1-5; a weak D match, TRBD1 (6 bases). V gave up 0 bases and J gave up 0 bases, with 15 bases separating them. Germline CDR1 is MNHEY and CDR2 is SVGEGT. The CDR3 consists of 18 residues. The CDR3 bases are TGTGCCAGCAGTTACTCCCGGACAGACTCGCATAGCAATCAGCCCCAGCATTTT. Amino acids: CASSYSRTDSHSNQPQHF.

This chain uses TRBV6-5 with TRBJ2-7, with 9 bases matching TRBD1. Germline V CDR1 and CDR2: MNHEY, SVGAGI. CDR3 size: 15 residues. Trimming removed 5 bases from V and 2 bases from J; junction bases left unmatched: 7. Written as DNA, the CDR3 is TGTGCCAGCAGTCGGGGACAGGGAGCCCCCTACGAGCAGTACTTC. This sequence encodes CASSRGQGAPYEQYF.

The chain recombines TRBV2 with TRBJ1-1; D possibly corresponds to TRBD1 (5 bases). The CDR3 totals 11 residues. Germline V gene lookup returns CDR1 SNHLY and CDR2 FYNNEI. V gave up 3 bases and J gave up 11 bases, with 10 bases separating them. Here the CDR3 DNA reads TGTGCCAGCAGTGAGGGGCTGGGGGCTTTCTTT. This codes for CASSEGLGAFF.

This clone appeared once. The chain links TRBV6-1 to TRBJ2-3; 10 nucleotides match TRBD2. V shed 2 bases and J 8 bases; nucleotides not matched to a gene: 13. Germline values: CDR1 MNHNS, CDR2 SASEGT. The CDR3 runs to 17 residues. The CDR3 nucleotides are TGTGCCAGCAGTGAACGAGTAGCGGGAGGAGATTTCGGTACGCAGTATTTT. Its translation is CASSERVAGGDFGTQYF.

The sample holds a few counts of this clone. This chain joins TRBV11-2 and TRBJ1-5; 7 nucleotides agree with TRBD1. The CDR3 spans 14 residues. The V segment lost 5 bases and the J segment 2 bases; nucleotides outside the gene matches: 3. CDR1 and CDR2 (germline): SGHAT, FQNNGV. The CDR3 bases are TGTGCCAGCAGCCTCGACAGGGGCAATCAGCCCCAGCATTTT. Its translation: CASSLDRGNQPQHF. The full variable domain, completed using reference TRBV11-2 and TRBJ1-5, is EAGVAQSPRYKIIEKRQSVAFWCNPISGHATLYWYQQILGQGPKLLIQFQNNGVVDDSQLPKDRFSAERLKGVDSTLKIQPAKLEDSAVYLCASSLDRGNQPQHFGDGTRLSIL.

V is TRBV6-2 or TRBV6-3 and J is TRBJ1-4, with D unclear. This CDR3 has 15 amino acids. Trimming shortened V by 6 bases and J by 0 bases, and 11 bases separated the two germline ends. CDR1 is MNHEY, CDR2 SVGEGT, per germline. CDR3: CASSSNRATNEKLFF. DNA for the CDR3: TGTGCCAGCAGCTCAAACCGAGCAACTAATGAAAAACTGTTTTTT.

This rearrangement joins TRBV29-1 to TRBJ1-1, with 7 bases that match TRBD1. The CDR3 runs to 14 residues. The ends lost 7 bases at V and 4 bases at J; junction bases unmatched: 12. Germline lookup yields CDR1 SQVTM and CDR2 ANQGSEA. The CDR3, as DNA: TGCAGCGCGAGCCCCGGGACAGCTGGCACTGAAGCTTTCTTT. The encoded protein is CSASPGTAGTEAFF.

V is TRBV7-6 and J is TRBJ1-3; TRBD1 matches at 7 bases. Germline values: CDR1 SGHVS, CDR2 FNYEAQ. The CDR3 contains 15 residues. Trimming took 4 bases from V and 4 from J; bases not matched to a gene: 7. The chain's CDR3 is CASSSRQGGGNTIYF. The CDR3, as DNA: TGTGCCAGCAGCTCGCGACAGGGTGGAGGAAACACCATATATTTT.

V is TRBV28 and J is TRBJ2-2, with 13 bases aligning to TRBD2. Germline V gene sequence: CDR1 MDHEN, CDR2 SYDVKM. V was pared by 7 bases and J by 2 bases, with 7 bases of the junction left unmatched. This CDR3 has 17 residues. DNA for the CDR3: TGTGCCAGCATTAGTCCGGGACTAGCGGGAAACACCGGGGAGCTGTTTTTT. Its protein is CASISPGLAGNTGELFF.

The V call is TRBV11-2, the J call TRBJ2-2; 8 bases match TRBD2. V lost 6 bases, J lost 1 base, and 4 bases stayed unmatched. This CDR3 region has 15 residues. Per the germline V gene, CDR1 is SGHAT and CDR2 is FQNNGV. CDR3: CASRRLAQNTGELFF. Written as DNA, the CDR3 is TGTGCCAGCAGGAGACTAGCGCAGAACACCGGGGAGCTGTTTTTT.

The sample holds a few counts of this clone. This rearrangement joins TRBV7-9 to TRBJ2-1, with 7 bases matching TRBD1. The CDR3 has 15 amino acids. The J segment lost 7 bases and the V segment lost 5 bases, leaving 11 bases of the junction unmatched. Germline loops: CDR1 SEHNR, CDR2 FQNEAQ (reference sequence). CDR3 amino acids: CASSPRQGMWNEQFF. CDR3 bases: TGTGCCAGCAGCCCTAGACAGGGCATGTGGAATGAGCAGTTCTTC.

The chain carries TRBV5-1 and TRBJ2-1, with 13 bases lining up with TRBD2. Germline lookup yields CDR1 SGHRS and CDR2 YFSETQ. The length of the CDR3 is 15 residues. V lost 1 base, J lost 8 bases, and 3 bases stayed unmatched. In DNA, the CDR3 is TGCGCCAGCAGCTTGCAACTAGCGGGAGGGGATGAGCAGTTCTTC. It specifies CASSLQLAGGDEQFF.

This clone has more than one count but fewer than ten. The chain links TRBV18 to TRBJ2-3; D call uncertain. V was pared by 2 bases and J by 2 bases, with 11 bases between. The germline CDR1 and CDR2 sequences are KGHSH and LQKENI. The CDR3 contains 15 residues. Written as DNA, the CDR3 is TGTGCCAGCTCACCAGGGCTACCCCCCACAGATACGCAGTATTTT. Protein: CASSPGLPPTDTQYF. Combining the CDR3 with reference TRBV18 and TRBJ2-3 gives the whole variable domain NAGVMQNPRHLVRRRGQEARLRCSPMKGHSHVYWYRQLPEEGLKFMVYLQKENIIDESGMPKERFSAEFPKEGPSILRIQQVVRGDSAAYFCASSPGLPPTDTQYFGPGTRLTVL.

V gene TRBV29-1 combines with J gene TRBJ1-2; D gene uncertain. The CDR3 extends over 12 amino acids. CDR1 SQVTM and CDR2 ANQGSEA come from the germline V gene. With 7 bases removed from V and 2 bases from J, the gap between germline ends came to 11 bases. CDR3 protein: CSADQVNYGYTF. For the CDR3, the DNA is TGCAGCGCCGACCAGGTGAACTATGGCTACACCTTC.

This chain links TRBV9 with TRBJ2-5; the D gene is possibly TRBD2 (5 bases). The CDR3 is made up of 15 amino acids. V was shortened by 4 bases and J by 5 bases, with 18 bases between the two germline ends. Germline-derived CDR1 and CDR2 are SGDLS and YYNGEE. This CDR3 is CASSPGPGIVETQYF. Here the CDR3 DNA reads TGTGCCAGCAGCCCAGGCCCGGGGATCGTGGAGACCCAGTACTTC.

This chain connects TRBV3-1 (or the pseudogene TRBV3-2) to TRBJ2-6; D gene ambiguous. Germline CDR1 reads LGHDT; CDR2 reads YNNKEL (reference sequence). Trimming shortened V by 8 bases and J by 4 bases, and 15 bases separated the two germline ends. The CDR3 consists of 15 residues. CDR3 bases: TGTGCCAGCGCCATCTCCTCCCAGGGGGCCAACGTCCTGACTTTC. Translated: CASAISSQGANVLTF.

The rearrangement uses TRBV19 and TRBJ2-1; TRBD2 matches 12 bases. The CDR3 contains 15 residues. Germline lookup yields CDR1 LNHDA and CDR2 SQIVND (reference sequence). J lost 12 bases, V lost 5 bases, and 11 bases had no gene match. The CDR3 spells CASSASGRALEVQFF. The CDR3 DNA follows: TGTGCCAGTAGTGCTAGCGGGAGGGCCCTTGAGGTGCAGTTCTTC.

The chain carries TRBV3-1 (or the pseudogene TRBV3-2) and TRBJ1-2; no clear D. Trimming pared 2 bases from V and 10 bases from J, leaving 11 bases between. CDR3 size: 12 residues. Germline values: CDR1 LGHDT, CDR2 YNNKEL (reference sequence). CDR3 sequence: CASSQYSRPYTF. CDR3 sequence (DNA): TGTGCCAGCAGCCAATATTCCCGTCCCTACACCTTC.